This T cell receptor (beta chain) derives from a study of T cell repertoires in cytomegalovirus infection. Whole-study context: Public TCR beta signatures were indicative of both CMV infection and a matching HLA type.

One entry per CDR3 protein, called by TCRdb with MiXCR from the reads. The sample includes approximately 120,000 distinct CDR3 sequences, roughly 30% of them seen just once. Study-wide results and caveats: HLA-C-restricted CMV clonotypes gave the most frequent clonotype in two of eight donors. Summed frequency of shared TCR beta families picked out CMV carriers who also had the relevant HLA.

Many counts were recorded for this clonotype. The antigen is not known. This CDR3 is built from 14 residues. The V and J ends lost 4 bases and 1 base, in that order; junction bases with no gene match: 4. Germline assignment: CDR1 SGHTA and CDR2 FQGNSA. This receptor was taken from a human donor in good health (CMV status not recorded). Some clones in this sample may be carry-over from other donors' samples. Here the sequenced sample was CD8+ T cells from cultured PBMCs, taken from culture after CMV antigen stimulation. The chain joins TRBV7-2 to TRBJ2-7; 7 nucleotides line up with TRBD1. The CDR3 nucleotides are TGTGCCAGCAGCTACCCGGGACAGTCCTACGAGCAGTACTTC. Protein product: CASSYPGQSYEQYF.